This TCR beta chain was found in a study of control samples from healthy donors and cancer patients (dated by TCRdb to the early 2020s). Library preparation used the immunoSEQ multiplex PCR assay. The table comes from immuneACCESS by way of TCRdb, which keeps in-frame sequences with V and J called. Part of the clones is missing from these tables; in studies checked, under half for an unresolved V gene and the rest for unknown reasons. The sample includes around 58,000 clones, with around 90% observed a single time. 3.5% to 4% of the sample is taken by the ten largest. Concerning this clone: The specificity of this receptor is unknown. Base qualities were left out, and no much larger clone turns up one base away.

CDR1 SGHAT and CDR2 FQNNGV are derived from the germline V gene. The CDR3 has 19 amino acids, counting the end cysteine and phenylalanine. Only the CDR3 part of the read is kept: 57 bases, read in frame from the first base. The V end gives up 4 bases and the J end 1 base, leaving 11 bases in the junction not matched to a gene. The clonotype originates from a man aged 50-59 years in good health. The sample was blood. The chain uses TRBV11-2 and TRBJ1-3, and TRBD1 matches 12 of the central bases. The CDR3 corresponds to CASSSPPGQGASSGNTIYF. The base sequence is TGTGCCAGCAGCTCACCCCCGGGACAGGGGGCAAGTTCTGGAAACACCATATATTTT.